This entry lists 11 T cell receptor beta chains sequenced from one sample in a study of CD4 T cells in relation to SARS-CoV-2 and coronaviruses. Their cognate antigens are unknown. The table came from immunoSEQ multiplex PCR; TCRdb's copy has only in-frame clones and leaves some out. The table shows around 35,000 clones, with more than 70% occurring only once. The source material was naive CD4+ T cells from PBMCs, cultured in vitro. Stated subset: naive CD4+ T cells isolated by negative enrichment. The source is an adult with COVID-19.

CDR3 DNA: TGTGCCAGCAGTGAGGGAATATACTCTGGAAACACCATATATTTT. Protein: CASSEGIYSGNTIYF. V gene TRBV2 combines with J gene TRBJ1-3; D is unclear. CDR3 length equals 15 residues. Germline values: CDR1 SNHLY, CDR2 FYNNEI. The ends were cut back, 3 bases at V and 0 bases at J, with 9 bases in the middle.

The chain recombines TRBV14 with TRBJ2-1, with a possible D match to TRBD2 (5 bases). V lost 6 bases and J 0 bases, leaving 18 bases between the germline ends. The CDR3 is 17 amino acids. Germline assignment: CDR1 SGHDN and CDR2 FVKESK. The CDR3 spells CASSRIKTGLSYNEQFF. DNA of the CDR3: TGTGCCAGCAGTCGAATTAAGACCGGACTCTCCTACAATGAGCAGTTCTTC.

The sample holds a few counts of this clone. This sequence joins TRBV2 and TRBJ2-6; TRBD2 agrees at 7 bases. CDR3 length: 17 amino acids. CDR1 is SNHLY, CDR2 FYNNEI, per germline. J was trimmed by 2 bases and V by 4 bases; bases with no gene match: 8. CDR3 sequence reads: CASSGGREEAGANVLTF. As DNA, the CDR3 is TGTGCCAGCAGTGGAGGGAGGGAGGAAGCTGGGGCCAACGTCCTGACTTTC.

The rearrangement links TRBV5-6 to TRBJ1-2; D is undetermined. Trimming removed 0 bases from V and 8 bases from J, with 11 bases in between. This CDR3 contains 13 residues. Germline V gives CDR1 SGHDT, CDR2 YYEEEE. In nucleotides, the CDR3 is TGTGCCAGCAGCTTGGTAGCCGGCTCGGGCTACACCTTC. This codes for CASSLVAGSGYTF.

CDR3 DNA sequence: TGTGCCAGCAGTCCTAGCGGGCCATACAATGAGCAGTTCTTC. Residues: CASSPSGPYNEQFF. The chain combines TRBV28 with TRBJ2-1; TRBD2 agrees at 8 bases. The ends lost 5 bases at V and 4 bases at J; junction bases unmatched: 4. The CDR3 runs to 14 residues. Germline V gene lookup returns CDR1 MDHEN and CDR2 SYDVKM.

CDR3 region: CASSFPSGSGNEQFF. The CDR3 coding sequence is TGTGCCAGCAGCTTCCCTAGCGGGAGTGGAAATGAGCAGTTCTTC. The chain links TRBV7-2 to TRBJ2-1; TRBD2 aligns across 10 bases. Germline CDR1 and CDR2: SGHTA and FQGNSA. The trim removed 3 bases at V and 7 bases at J, leaving 6 bases unmatched. The CDR3 loop spans 15 amino acids.

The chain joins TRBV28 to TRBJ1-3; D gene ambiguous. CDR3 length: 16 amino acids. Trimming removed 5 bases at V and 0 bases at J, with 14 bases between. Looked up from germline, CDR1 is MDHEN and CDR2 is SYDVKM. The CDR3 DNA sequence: TGTGCCAGCAGTCCTCCCGGTGGGCACTCTGGAAACACCATATATTTT. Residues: CASSPPGGHSGNTIYF.

The CDR3 here is CASSYSKGGPGYTF. CDR3 nucleotide sequence: TGTGCCAGCAGTTACTCAAAAGGGGGCCCTGGCTACACCTTC. V gene TRBV6-5 combines with J gene TRBJ1-2, with 7 bases aligning to TRBD1. This CDR3 has 14 residues. Germline V gives CDR1 MNHEY, CDR2 SVGAGI. Losses at the gene ends were 0 bases for V and 7 bases for J; bases not matched to a gene: 5.

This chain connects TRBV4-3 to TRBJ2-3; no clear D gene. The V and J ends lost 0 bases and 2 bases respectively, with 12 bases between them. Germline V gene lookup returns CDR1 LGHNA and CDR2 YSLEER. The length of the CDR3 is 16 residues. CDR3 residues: CASSQDGSAATDTQYF. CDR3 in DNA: TGCGCCAGCAGCCAAGATGGGTCGGCCGCCACAGATACGCAGTATTTT.

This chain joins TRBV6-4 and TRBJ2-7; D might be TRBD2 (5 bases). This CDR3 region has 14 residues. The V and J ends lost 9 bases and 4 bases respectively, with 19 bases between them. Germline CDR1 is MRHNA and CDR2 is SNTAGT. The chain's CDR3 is CASSSSGPPYEQYF. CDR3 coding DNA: TGTGCCAGTTCCTCAAGCGGTCCCCCATACGAGCAGTACTTC.

CDR3 amino acids: CASSQTSGKQETQYF. The CDR3 DNA sequence: TGCGCCAGCAGCCAGACTAGCGGCAAGCAAGAGACCCAGTACTTC. The chain recombines TRBV4-3 with TRBJ2-5; the match to TRBD2 covers 9 bases. The CDR3 sequence is 15 residues long. With V trimmed by 3 bases and J by 2 bases, 4 bases remained unmatched. Germline V CDR1 and CDR2: LGHNA, YSLEER.